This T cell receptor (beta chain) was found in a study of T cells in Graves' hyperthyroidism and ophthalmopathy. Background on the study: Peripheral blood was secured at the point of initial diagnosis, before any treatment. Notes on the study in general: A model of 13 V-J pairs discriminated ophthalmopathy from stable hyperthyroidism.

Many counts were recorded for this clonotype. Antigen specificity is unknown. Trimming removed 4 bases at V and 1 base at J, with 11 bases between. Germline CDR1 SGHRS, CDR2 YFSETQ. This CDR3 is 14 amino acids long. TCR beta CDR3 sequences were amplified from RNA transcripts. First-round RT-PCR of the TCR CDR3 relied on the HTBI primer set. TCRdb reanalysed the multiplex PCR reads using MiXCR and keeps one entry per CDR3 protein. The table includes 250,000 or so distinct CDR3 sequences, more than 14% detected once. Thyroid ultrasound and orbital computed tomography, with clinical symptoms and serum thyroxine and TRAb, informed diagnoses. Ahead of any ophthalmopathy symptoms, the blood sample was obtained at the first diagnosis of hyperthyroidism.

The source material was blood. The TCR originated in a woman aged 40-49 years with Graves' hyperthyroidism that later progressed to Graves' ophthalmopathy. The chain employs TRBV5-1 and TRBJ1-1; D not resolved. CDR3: CASSVTGSNTEAFF. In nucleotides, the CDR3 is TGCGCCAGCAGCGTGACGGGTTCGAACACTGAAGCTTTCTTT.